Below are 24 T cell receptor beta chains sequenced from a single sample in a study of cytomegalovirus exposure and HLA in healthy donors. The PCR ran on 60 Vbeta and 13 Jbeta primers. The protocol was immunoSEQ multiplex PCR, while the TCRdb copy is restricted to in-frame clones and leaves out a portion. The sample carries around 120,000 clones, 80% recorded once. The sequencing input was PBMCs. These receptors were obtained from a man aged 25-45 years in good health and CMV-seronegative.

V gene TRBV19 combines with J gene TRBJ2-6; 10 bases map to TRBD1. The CDR3 has 19 amino acids. CDR1 is LNHDA and CDR2 is SQIVND in the germline V gene (reference sequence). Losses at the gene ends were 5 bases for V and 0 bases for J; bases not matched to a gene: 10. The CDR3 sequence: CASSPRDRGWNSGANVLTF. The CDR3 bases are TGTGCCAGTAGTCCCCGGGACAGGGGTTGGAACTCTGGGGCCAACGTCCTGACTTTC.

The V gene is TRBV5-1, the J gene TRBJ2-1; no firm D call. V was cut by 2 bases and J by 2 bases, with 8 bases left in between. Germline loops: CDR1 SGHRS, CDR2 YFSETQ. The CDR3 has 14 amino acids. As DNA, the CDR3 is TGCGCCAGCAGCTTTAACACAGCCTACAATGAGCAGTTCTTC. Protein: CASSFNTAYNEQFF.

The chain uses TRBV7-2 and TRBJ2-7; possibly TRBD2 for D (5 bases). Trimming left V 6 bases short and J 9 bases short, with 24 bases between. The CDR3 has 15 amino acids. The germline V gene encodes CDR1 SGHTA and CDR2 FQGNSA. The CDR3: CASRLANSEEIVQYF. As DNA, the CDR3 is TGTGCCAGCAGGCTAGCCAACAGCGAGGAAATCGTGCAGTACTTC.

The sample holds one count of this clone. This chain joins TRBV11-2 and TRBJ2-1; a weak D match, TRBD2 (6 bases). V dropped 5 bases and J dropped 4 bases, with 12 bases sitting between them. The CDR3 totals 14 residues. From germline, CDR1 is SGHAT and CDR2 FQNNGV. The DNA of the CDR3 is TGTGCCAGCAGCCCGGCGGGGCGGTACAATGAGCAGTTCTTC. Its protein product is CASSPAGRYNEQFF.

Only one count was recorded for this clone. V usage is TRBV6-1 and J usage is TRBJ2-1; unclear D gene. Germline V lookup: CDR1 MNHNS, CDR2 SASEGT. V lost 0 bases and J lost 2, with 8 bases in between. The CDR3 covers 15 residues. CDR3 nucleotides: TGTGCCAGCAGTGAAGCTCCCCGTACCTACAATGAGCAGTTCTTC. Protein sequence: CASSEAPRTYNEQFF.

Notes on this clone: At one of its ends the junction is not consistent with the germline gene, which may arise from a read error. The chain employs TRBV30 and TRBJ1-2, with a weak D call TRBD1 (6 bases). The germline V gene encodes CDR1 GTSNPN and CDR2 SVGIG (reference sequence). This CDR3 is built from 14 residues. CDR3 nucleotide sequence: TGTGCCTGGAGTAGGGGGGGTGCTGCATATGGCTACCCCTTC. Its protein product is CAWSRGGAAYGYPF.

The CDR3 loop reads CASSSGSGRPYEQYF. The CDR3 DNA reads as TGTGCCAGCAGCTCCGGAAGCGGGAGGCCCTACGAGCAGTACTTC. The rearrangement uses TRBV7-2 and TRBJ2-7; 9 bases line up with TRBD2. The germline gives CDR1 SGHTA, CDR2 FQGNSA. V was pared by 4 bases and J by 2 bases, with 6 bases of the junction left unmatched. The CDR3 totals 15 residues.

V usage is TRBV28 and J usage is TRBJ1-1, with TRBD1 matching over 7 bases. The J segment lost 5 bases and the V segment lost 3 bases, leaving 12 bases of the junction unmatched. Germline V CDR1 and CDR2: MDHEN, SYDVKM. The CDR3 covers 16 residues. The CDR3 spells CASSFPSGGLVTEAFF. The CDR3, as DNA: TGTGCCAGCAGTTTTCCCTCAGGGGGTCTTGTAACTGAAGCTTTCTTT. Full variable domain (remainder filled in from reference TRBV28 and TRBJ1-1): DVKVTQSSRYLVKRTGEKVFLECVQDMDHENMFWYRQDPGLGLRLIYFSYDVKMKEKGDIPEGYSVSREKKERFSLILESASTNQTSMYLCASSFPSGGLVTEAFFGQGTRLTVV.

V and J are TRBV28 and TRBJ1-2; perhaps TRBD1 as D (5 bases). V lost 2 bases, J lost 7 bases, and 23 bases lay in between. Germline V gene sequence: CDR1 MDHEN, CDR2 SYDVKM. The CDR3 consists of 17 residues. In DNA, the CDR3 is TGTGCCAGCAGTTTAAGACCCGACATCATTAGGAGGGGTGGCTACACCTTC. Its protein is CASSLRPDIIRRGGYTF.

The J gene is TRBJ2-7, the V gene TRBV2; TRBD2 matches at 10 bases. The CDR3 is 13 amino acids. Germline CDR1 and CDR2: SNHLY and FYNNEI. J gave up 6 bases and V 9 bases, and 8 bases lay outside the gene matches. The CDR3 region is CASKREGRPEQYF. For the CDR3, the DNA is TGTGCCAGTAAGCGGGAGGGCCGTCCCGAGCAGTACTTC.

The chain uses TRBV7-3 and TRBJ2-2; 7 bases are a match to TRBD2. This CDR3 has 17 residues. Germline V lookup: CDR1 SGHTA, CDR2 FQGTGA. Trimming removed 5 bases from V and 6 bases from J; junction bases left unmatched: 15. CDR3 sequence reads: CASSPQLRAGTPGELFF. The CDR3 nucleotides are TGTGCCAGCAGCCCGCAACTACGAGCGGGAACGCCCGGGGAGCTGTTTTTT. The variable domain in full, with the rest retrieved from reference TRBV7-3 and TRBJ2-2, is GAGVSQTPSNKVTEKGKYVELRCDPISGHTALYWYRQSLGQGPEFLIYFQGTGAADDSGLPNDRFFAVRPEGSVSTLKIQRTERGDSAVYLCASSPQLRAGTPGELFFGEGSRLTVL.

This clone was observed a few times. The rearrangement links TRBV27 to TRBJ2-3, with TRBD1 matching over 7 bases. The CDR3 extends over 15 amino acids. V lost 0 bases to trimming and J lost 2 bases; unmatched junction nucleotides: 2. The germline V gene encodes CDR1 MNHEY and CDR2 SMNVEV (reference sequence). The CDR3 is CASSLSDRVTDTQYF. CDR3 in DNA: TGTGCCAGCAGTTTATCTGACAGGGTCACAGATACGCAGTATTTT.

The chain joins TRBV2 to TRBJ2-7; no reliable D call. V lost 0 bases, J lost 12 bases, and 9 bases lay in between. In germline, CDR1 is SNHLY, CDR2 FYNNEI. The length of the CDR3 is 11 residues. Here the CDR3 DNA reads TGTGCCAGCAGTGAAGCCCGAGTCCTGTACTTC. This gives the protein CASSEARVLYF. Complete variable domain (other parts from reference TRBV2 and TRBJ2-7): EPEVTQTPSHQVTQMGQEVILRCVPISNHLYFYWYRQILGQKVEFLVSFYNNEISEKSEIFDDQFSVERPDGSNFTLKIRSTKLEDSAMYFCASSEARVLYFGPGTRLTVT.

This clone was seen a handful of times. The gene calls are TRBV2 and TRBJ2-5; tentative D call: TRBD2 (6 bases). The J call could be wrong; TRBJ2-7 is a better fit for the DNA end. The CDR3 runs 13 residues. Germline assignment: CDR1 SNHLY and CDR2 FYNNEI. CDR3 nucleotides: TGTGCCAGCAGGGGACTCGGTGCCCACGAGCAGTACTTC. Translation: CASRGLGAHEQYF.

The V and J genes are TRBV7-9 and TRBJ2-7; the match to TRBD2 covers 7 bases. The germline V gene encodes CDR1 SEHNR and CDR2 FQNEAQ (reference sequence). CDR3 length equals 16 residues. Trimming took 2 bases from V and 6 from J; bases not matched to a gene: 13. The CDR3 sequence is CASSLRPAGAGCEQYF. CDR3 sequence (DNA): TGTGCCAGCAGCTTAAGGCCGGCGGGAGCGGGGTGCGAGCAGTACTTC.

This chain joins TRBV6-5 and TRBJ2-7; possible D gene TRBD2, 5 bases. The V end lost 6 bases, the J end lost 6 bases, and 18 bases lay between the germline ends. The germline V gene has CDR1 MNHEY and CDR2 SVGAGI. This CDR3 region has 14 residues. The CDR3: CASSTEVGEGEQYF. CDR3 DNA sequence: TGTGCCAGCAGCACCGAAGTTGGTGAGGGCGAGCAGTACTTC.

The V and J genes are TRBV7-9 and TRBJ1-3, with D tentatively TRBD1 (6 bases). The germline V gene has CDR1 SEHNR and CDR2 FQNEAQ (reference sequence). The CDR3 runs 15 residues. Trimming took 5 bases from V and 5 from J, leaving 16 bases between them. Here the CDR3 DNA reads TGTGCCAGCAGCCCCCCCGGGGGGACAAGAAACACCATATATTTT. Its translation: CASSPPGGTRNTIYF.

The chain uses TRBV28 and TRBJ2-3; no firm D call. Germline V gene lookup returns CDR1 MDHEN and CDR2 SYDVKM. The CDR3 is 12 residues long. Trimming left V 5 bases short and J 6 bases short, with 9 bases between. The DNA for the CDR3 is TGTGCCAGCAGTCGAGAGGAGGATACGCAGTATTTT. Amino acid sequence: CASSREEDTQYF.

The chain carries TRBV7-9 and TRBJ1-2, with TRBD1 matching 7 bases. The CDR3 extends over 14 amino acids. Trimming at V came to 7 bases and at J to 2 bases, leaving 7 bases not matched to a gene. From germline, CDR1 is SEHNR and CDR2 FQNEAQ (reference sequence). The CDR3 is CASTTTRGNYGYTF. The CDR3 coding sequence is TGTGCCAGCACCACAACCAGGGGGAACTATGGCTACACCTTC.

In its sample, this clone was seen once. CDR3 region: CASSVGINYEQYF. Written as DNA, the CDR3 is TGTGCCAGCAGTGTCGGGATCAATTACGAGCAGTACTTC. The chain joins TRBV27 to TRBJ2-7; possible D gene TRBD2, 5 bases. This CDR3 region has 13 residues. The germline V gene has CDR1 MNHEY and CDR2 SMNVEV (reference sequence). Trimming cost V 5 bases and J 4 bases, with 12 bases left between them.

V is TRBV28 and J is TRBJ2-5; 7 nucleotides match TRBD1. CDR1 is MDHEN and CDR2 is SYDVKM in the germline V gene. V was pared by 8 bases and J by 4 bases, with 7 bases of the junction left unmatched. This CDR3 has 13 residues. CDR3 DNA: TGTGCCAGCTGCAACAGGGGCCGAGAGACCCAGTACTTC. This codes for CASCNRGRETQYF.

V usage is TRBV6-1 and J usage is TRBJ2-1; D might be TRBD1 (6 bases). V lost 4 bases, J lost 2 bases, and 15 bases lay in between. The germline V gene has CDR1 MNHNS and CDR2 SASEGT. This CDR3 spans 16 amino acids. CDR3 residues: CASSGNRASTYNEQFF. The DNA of the CDR3 is TGTGCCAGCAGTGGGAACAGGGCCTCAACCTACAATGAGCAGTTCTTC.

This clone was seen only once. CDR3 coding DNA: TGTGCCAGCAGCCCCCGGGACAGAAGAGGGAATGAGCAGTACTTC. This codes for CASSPRDRRGNEQYF. This chain joins TRBV11-3 and TRBJ2-7; 7 bases fit TRBD1. J was trimmed by 7 bases and V by 5 bases; bases with no gene match: 14. The CDR3 is 15 residues long. CDR1 and CDR2 from the germline V gene are SGHNT and YENEEA. The variable domain in full, completed from reference TRBV11-3 and TRBJ2-7, reads EAGVVQSPRYKIIEKKQPVAFWCNPISGHNTLYWYLQNLGQGPELLIRYENEEAVDDSQLPKDRFSAERLKGVDSTLKIQPAELGDSAVYLCASSPRDRRGNEQYFGPGTRLTVT.

J is TRBJ1-4 and V is TRBV18; tentatively, D is TRBD1 (6 bases). Germline CDR1 KGHSH, CDR2 LQKENI. Between the trimmed V and J ends, which lost 3 bases and 7 bases, there was a span of 15 bases. This CDR3 contains 15 residues. DNA of the CDR3: TGTGCCAGCTCACCGAATACAGGGAAGGGTGAAAAACTGTTTTTT. This sequence encodes CASSPNTGKGEKLFF.